These T cell receptor beta chains were read from a single sample in a study of T cells after yellow fever vaccination. TCRdb itself ran the 5' RACE reads through MiXCR, one entry per CDR3 protein. The table includes about 85,000 distinct CDR3 sequences, roughly 13% detected once. The sample consisted of CD8+ T cells not binding an NS4B(214-222) dextramer, sorted from PBMCs, taken about 21 days after the first yellow fever vaccination. These receptors all come from a man younger than 30 who received the YFV17D yellow fever vaccine. CDR3s include the opening cysteine and the closing phenylalanine or tryptophan. The order of the fields is V gene, clone size, J gene, D gene, CDR3 protein, CDR3 DNA. The D gene is left open where the match is weak. Clone size is stated in some rows and not others, as once, few, many or a class when expanded.

V gene: TRBV10-3
clone size: NA
J gene: TRBJ2-3
D gene: NA
CDR3 protein: CAISEVLGRVLAQYF
CDR3 DNA: TGTGCCATCAGTGAGGTGTTAGGACGCGTTTTGGCGCAGTATTTT

V gene: TRBV5-5
clone size: NA
J gene: TRBJ1-5
D gene: NA
CDR3 protein: CASSWEFGQPQHF
CDR3 DNA: TGTGCCAGCAGCTGGGAGTTCGGTCAGCCCCAGCATTTT

V gene: TRBV12-3/TRBV12-4
clone size: many
J gene: TRBJ2-1
D gene: NA
CDR3 protein: CASSFYNEQFF
CDR3 DNA: TGTGCCAGCAGTTTTTACAATGAGCAGTTCTTC

V gene: TRBV4-1
clone size: NA
J gene: TRBJ2-2
D gene: TRBD1
CDR3 protein: CASSYLRDRASTGELFF
CDR3 DNA: TGCGCCAGCAGCTATCTCCGGGACAGGGCTAGCACCGGGGAGCTGTTTTTT

V gene: TRBV14
clone size: few
J gene: TRBJ2-5
D gene: NA
CDR3 protein: CASSLRTDQDQETQYF
CDR3 DNA: TGTGCCAGCAGCCTCCGGACGGATCAGGACCAAGAGACCCAGTACTTC

V gene: TRBV4-1
clone size: NA
J gene: TRBJ2-1
D gene: TRBD2
CDR3 protein: CASSQVTSVDNEQFF
CDR3 DNA: TGCGCCAGCAGCCAAGTCACTAGCGTTGACAATGAGCAGTTCTTC

V gene: TRBV5-5
clone size: few
J gene: TRBJ1-2
D gene: TRBD1
CDR3 protein: CASSSDRVPSYGYTF
CDR3 DNA: TGTGCCAGCAGCTCGGACAGGGTCCCTTCCTATGGCTACACCTTC

V gene: TRBV7-6
clone size: few
J gene: TRBJ2-3
D gene: NA
CDR3 protein: CASSSDQDTQYF
CDR3 DNA: TGTGCCAGCAGTTCGGACCAAGATACGCAGTATTTT

V gene: TRBV28
clone size: NA
J gene: TRBJ2-5
D gene: TRBD1
CDR3 protein: CASSFSDRGMKTQYF
CDR3 DNA: TGTGCCAGCAGTTTTTCCGACAGGGGGATGAAGACCCAGTACTTC

V gene: TRBV27
clone size: NA
J gene: TRBJ1-1
D gene: NA
CDR3 protein: CASRTTNTEAFF
CDR3 DNA: TGTGCCAGCAGAACTACGAACACTGAAGCTTTCTTT

V gene: TRBV4-1
clone size: NA
J gene: TRBJ1-5
D gene: NA
CDR3 protein: CASSQDQGNQPQHF
CDR3 DNA: TGCGCCAGCAGCCAAGATCAGGGAAATCAGCCCCAGCATTTT

V gene: TRBV4-2
clone size: NA
J gene: TRBJ2-3
D gene: NA
CDR3 protein: CVSSQSETGYTDTQYF
CDR3 DNA: TGTGTCAGCAGCCAAAGTGAAACGGGATACACAGATACGCAGTATTTT

V gene: TRBV6-1
clone size: few
J gene: TRBJ2-3
D gene: TRBD1
CDR3 protein: CASTLRTGSTDTQYF
CDR3 DNA: TGTGCCAGCACCCTACGGACAGGGAGCACAGATACGCAGTATTTT

V gene: TRBV6-5
clone size: NA
J gene: TRBJ1-1
D gene: NA
CDR3 protein: CASSYSLGNAFF
CDR3 DNA: TGTGCCAGCAGTTACTCCCTGGGAAATGCTTTCTTT

V gene: TRBV5-4
clone size: few
J gene: TRBJ2-5
D gene: NA
CDR3 protein: CASSVGKAQYF
CDR3 DNA: TGTGCCAGCAGCGTCGGTAAGGCCCAGTACTTC

V gene: TRBV27
clone size: many
J gene: TRBJ2-3
D gene: TRBD2
CDR3 protein: CASSYLLAGGGTDTQYF
CDR3 DNA: TGTGCCAGCAGTTATCTACTAGCGGGGGGTGGCACAGATACGCAGTATTTT

V gene: TRBV9
clone size: many
J gene: TRBJ2-7
D gene: NA
CDR3 protein: CASSVGGGPTYEQYF
CDR3 DNA: TGTGCCAGCAGCGTAGGAGGGGGACCGACCTACGAGCAGTACTTC

V gene: TRBV19
clone size: NA
J gene: TRBJ1-1
D gene: TRBD1
CDR3 protein: CASRTGGRDTEAFF
CDR3 DNA: TGTGCCAGTAGGACAGGGGGCAGGGACACTGAAGCTTTCTTT

V gene: TRBV10-3
clone size: few
J gene: TRBJ2-1
D gene: NA
CDR3 protein: CAISEVGDPNEQFF
CDR3 DNA: TGTGCCATCAGTGAGGTTGGGGACCCCAATGAGCAGTTCTTC

V gene: TRBV10-3
clone size: NA
J gene: TRBJ2-7
D gene: TRBD1
CDR3 protein: CAISETGGYEQYF
CDR3 DNA: TGTGCCATCAGTGAGACAGGGGGCTACGAGCAGTACTTC

V gene: TRBV7-6
clone size: NA
J gene: TRBJ1-1
D gene: NA
CDR3 protein: CASSPGGATEAFF
CDR3 DNA: TGTGCCAGCAGCCCGGGGGGGGCCACTGAAGCTTTCTTT

V gene: TRBV6-5
clone size: many
J gene: TRBJ2-2
D gene: NA
CDR3 protein: CASGWGNTGELFF
CDR3 DNA: TGTGCCAGCGGTTGGGGGAACACCGGGGAGCTGTTTTTT